A single sample is the source of the 20 T cell receptor beta chains below, sequenced in a study of blood T cell repertoires in COVID-19 (dated by TCRdb to the early 2020s). Receptor libraries were prepared by the immunoSEQ multiplex PCR assay. TCRdb re-hosts the immuneACCESS table, in-frame sequences only. Its copies lack some clones; in the studies checked, an unresolved V gene accounts for under half of them, and the cause for the rest is not known. The sample table lists some 220,000 clones, around 80% of them with a count of one. The ten largest clones represent 7.2% of the sample. Specimen: peripheral blood. The source is a woman aged 70 to 79 with acute or convalescent COVID-19.

The chain joins TRBV5-1 to TRBJ2-5; D remains ambiguous. V was trimmed by 7 bases and J by 1 base, leaving 11 bases between them. The CDR3 contains 13 residues. CDR1 SGHRS and CDR2 YFSETQ come from the germline V gene. Here the CDR3 reads CASSTLGQETQYF. CDR3 coding DNA: TGCGCCAGCTCGACTTTAGGCCAAGAGACCCAGTACTTC.

V and J are TRBV24-1 and TRBJ1-1; D is possibly TRBD1 (5 bases). The CDR3 has 11 residues. Germline CDR1 is KGHDR and CDR2 is SFDVKD. The V and J ends lost 6 bases and 8 bases respectively, with 9 bases between them. The CDR3 region is CATSQGSEAFF. CDR3 nucleotides: TGTGCCACCAGTCAGGGATCCGAAGCTTTCTTT.

This clone was counted only a few times. The chain links TRBV2 to TRBJ1-1; TRBD1 is a possible D gene (6 bases). This CDR3 is built from 16 residues. Germline V gene sequence: CDR1 SNHLY, CDR2 FYNNEI. Deletions cut 7 bases from V and 6 bases from J, with 24 bases between. The CDR3 protein is CASKDGGARLSSEAFF. Here the CDR3 DNA reads TGTGCCAGCAAAGATGGGGGCGCTAGGCTCAGCTCTGAAGCTTTCTTT.

The chain employs TRBV24-1 and TRBJ1-5, with D maybe TRBD1 (6 bases). The CDR3 runs to 15 residues. V lost 7 bases and J 2 bases, leaving 14 bases between the germline ends. Germline V gives CDR1 KGHDR, CDR2 SFDVKD. This CDR3 reads CATREGGKGNQPQHF. The CDR3 nucleotides are TGTGCCACCAGGGAGGGGGGGAAGGGCAATCAGCCCCAGCATTTT.

The chain is built from TRBV30 and TRBJ1-5, with D tentatively TRBD1 (5 bases). V lost 0 bases, J lost 5 bases, and 11 bases lay in between. The germline V gene has CDR1 GTSNPN and CDR2 SVGIG (reference sequence). CDR3 length equals 14 residues. The CDR3 region is CAWSVPQGHQPQHF. The CDR3 nucleotides are TGTGCCTGGAGTGTACCGCAGGGCCATCAGCCCCAGCATTTT.

The rearrangement joins TRBV27 to TRBJ1-5; perhaps TRBD1 as D (6 bases). This CDR3 contains 15 residues. From germline, CDR1 is MNHEY and CDR2 SMNVEV (reference sequence). Deletions cut 5 bases from V and 3 bases from J, with 14 bases between. The CDR3 reads CASSPLDRLNQPQHF. CDR3 DNA: TGTGCCAGCAGTCCGTTAGACAGGCTCAATCAGCCCCAGCATTTT.

This clone appeared a single time. This rearrangement joins TRBV27 to TRBJ2-5, with D unresolved. The V gene's germline CDR1 is MNHEY and CDR2 SMNVEV (reference sequence). Trimming removed 0 bases at V and 2 bases at J, with 4 bases between. CDR3 length: 13 amino acids. The DNA for the CDR3 is TGTGCCAGCAGTTTATCCCGGCAAGAGACCCAGTACTTC. This sequence encodes CASSLSRQETQYF.

The chain couples TRBV3-1 (or the pseudogene TRBV3-2) to TRBJ2-7, with TRBD1 matching 8 bases. The CDR3 runs to 13 residues. Trimming at V came to 1 base and at J to 6 bases, leaving 2 bases not matched to a gene. The germline gives CDR1 LGHDT, CDR2 YNNKEL (reference sequence). DNA for the CDR3: TGTGCCAGCAGCCAAGGGACAGGGCGCGAGCAGTACGTC. This translates into CASSQGTGREQYV.

The rearrangement joins TRBV6-5 to TRBJ1-1; D gene uncertain. Germline lookup yields CDR1 MNHEY and CDR2 SVGAGI. Trimming took off 8 bases at V and 1 base at J, with 11 bases between the two ends. The CDR3 totals 13 residues. CDR3 residues: CASRTLENTEAFF. CDR3 nucleotide sequence: TGTGCCAGCCGTACTTTAGAGAACACTGAAGCTTTCTTT.

This rearrangement joins TRBV5-1 to TRBJ1-1; D uncertain. The CDR3 sequence is 14 residues long. Germline V gene data show CDR1 as SGHRS and CDR2 as YFSETQ. The V end lost 1 base, the J end lost 2 bases, and 9 bases lay between the germline ends. In nucleotides, the CDR3 is TGCGCCAGCAGCTTGCTACTTACCAACACTGAAGCTTTCTTT. Translation gives CASSLLLTNTEAFF.

V usage is TRBV5-1 and J usage is TRBJ2-5, with 7 bases aligning to TRBD1. The germline CDR1 and CDR2 sequences are SGHRS and YFSETQ. V lost 0 bases to trimming and J lost 4 bases; unmatched junction nucleotides: 6. The CDR3 length is 15 residues. CDR3 region: CASSLDRGERETQYF. The DNA for the CDR3 is TGCGCCAGCAGCTTGGACAGGGGTGAAAGAGAGACCCAGTACTTC.

This sequence joins TRBV6-5 and TRBJ2-7; 9 positions match TRBD2. The CDR3 has 12 amino acids. Germline V gene lookup returns CDR1 MNHEY and CDR2 SVGAGI. V gave up 9 bases and J gave up 3 bases; unmatched junction bases: 3. The CDR3 loop reads CASTSGRYEQYF. DNA of the CDR3: TGTGCCAGTACTAGCGGGCGCTACGAGCAGTACTTC.

The rearrangement uses TRBV5-4 and TRBJ2-1, with 8 bases lining up with TRBD2. The CDR3 consists of 17 residues. With 0 bases clipped from V and 9 bases from J, the junction kept 14 bases outside the gene matches. CDR1 is SGHNT, CDR2 YYREEE, per germline (reference sequence). The CDR3 here is CASSLVGLAGHGGEQFF. In DNA, the CDR3 is TGTGCCAGCAGCTTGGTTGGGCTAGCGGGCCATGGGGGTGAGCAGTTCTTC. Based on the CDR3 plus reference TRBV5-4 and TRBJ2-1, the full variable domain is ETGVTQSPTHLIKTRGQQVTLRCSSQSGHNTVSWYQQALGQGPQFIFQYYREEENGRGNFPPRFSGLQFPNYSSELNVNALELDDSALYLCASSLVGLAGHGGEQFFGPGTRLTVL.

This clone has just a few counts. The rearrangement uses TRBV18 and TRBJ1-6, with 7 nucleotides matching TRBD1. The CDR3 extends over 13 amino acids. Trimming at V came to 5 bases and at J to 8 bases, leaving 3 bases not matched to a gene. CDR1 is KGHSH, CDR2 LQKENI, per germline. This CDR3 is CASSDRADSPLHF. DNA of the CDR3: TGTGCCAGCTCAGACAGGGCGGATTCACCCCTCCACTTT. Full variable domain (outside the CDR3, taken from reference TRBV18 and TRBJ1-6): NAGVMQNPRHLVRRRGQEARLRCSPMKGHSHVYWYRQLPEEGLKFMVYLQKENIIDESGMPKERFSAEFPKEGPSILRIQQVVRGDSAAYFCASSDRADSPLHFGNGTRLTVT.

V usage is TRBV18 and J usage is TRBJ2-5; a possible D gene is TRBD2 (6 bases). The germline V and J ends were trimmed by 2 bases and 4 bases, with 11 bases remaining between them. Looked up from germline, CDR1 is KGHSH and CDR2 is LQKENI. This CDR3 contains 14 residues. The CDR3 nucleotides are TGTGCCAGCTCACCAGGGACTTTGTCAGAGACCCAGTACTTC. This encodes CASSPGTLSETQYF.

This clone has only a few counts. V usage is TRBV7-6 and J usage is TRBJ2-1, with TRBD2 matching over 12 bases. The CDR3 length is 15 residues. Germline-derived CDR1 and CDR2 are SGHVS and FNYEAQ. V was clipped by 3 bases and J by 10 bases; unmatched bases: 7. CDR3 coding DNA: TGTGCCAGCAGCTTTCTAGCGGGGGGGCCGGGGGAGCAGTTCTTC. It encodes CASSFLAGGPGEQFF.

The gene calls are TRBV24-1 and TRBJ1-5, with D possibly TRBD1 on 5 matching bases. The CDR3 extends over 15 amino acids. The V gene's germline CDR1 is KGHDR and CDR2 SFDVKD. The ends were cut back, 7 bases at V and 2 bases at J, with 14 bases in the middle. This CDR3 is CATSEAGLGNQPQHF. CDR3 nucleotide sequence: TGTGCCACCAGCGAGGCGGGGCTCGGCAATCAGCCCCAGCATTTT.

This chain links TRBV6-4 with TRBJ2-1, with 10 bases fitting TRBD1. V shed 5 bases and J 7 bases; nucleotides not matched to a gene: 2. Germline V lookup: CDR1 MRHNA, CDR2 SNTAGT. This CDR3 is 13 amino acids long. The CDR3 DNA follows: TGTGCCAGCAGTACGGGACAGGGGAATGAGCAGTTCTTC. Its protein is CASSTGQGNEQFF.

This chain connects TRBV3-1 (or the pseudogene TRBV3-2) to TRBJ1-1; D uncertain. The ends were cut back, 6 bases at V and 2 bases at J, with 7 bases in the middle. Germline V gene data show CDR1 as LGHDT and CDR2 as YNNKEL (reference sequence). This CDR3 spans 12 amino acids. Here the CDR3 DNA reads TGTGCCAGCAGGGGAGTAAACACTGAAGCTTTCTTT. Translating it yields CASRGVNTEAFF.

This clone was found a few times. The chain has TRBV29-1 and TRBJ2-3, with a weak D call TRBD2 (6 bases). Trimming took 3 bases from V and 8 from J, leaving 9 bases between them. The CDR3 consists of 11 residues. Germline V lookup: CDR1 SQVTM, CDR2 ANQGSEA. Here the CDR3 DNA reads TGCAGCGTTGAGTTCGGGGGTACGCAGTATTTT. It yields the protein CSVEFGGTQYF.